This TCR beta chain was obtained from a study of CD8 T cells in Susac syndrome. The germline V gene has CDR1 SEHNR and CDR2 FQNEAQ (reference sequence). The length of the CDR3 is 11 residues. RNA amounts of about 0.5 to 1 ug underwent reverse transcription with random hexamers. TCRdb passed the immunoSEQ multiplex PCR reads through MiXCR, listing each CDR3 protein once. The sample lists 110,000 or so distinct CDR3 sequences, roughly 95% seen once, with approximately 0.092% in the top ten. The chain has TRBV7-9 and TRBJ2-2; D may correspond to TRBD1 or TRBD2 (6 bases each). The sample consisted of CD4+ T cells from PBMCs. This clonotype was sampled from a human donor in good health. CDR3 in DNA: TGTGTCTCGGAGGGGGCCGGGGAGCTGTTTTTT. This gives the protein CVSEGAGELFF.